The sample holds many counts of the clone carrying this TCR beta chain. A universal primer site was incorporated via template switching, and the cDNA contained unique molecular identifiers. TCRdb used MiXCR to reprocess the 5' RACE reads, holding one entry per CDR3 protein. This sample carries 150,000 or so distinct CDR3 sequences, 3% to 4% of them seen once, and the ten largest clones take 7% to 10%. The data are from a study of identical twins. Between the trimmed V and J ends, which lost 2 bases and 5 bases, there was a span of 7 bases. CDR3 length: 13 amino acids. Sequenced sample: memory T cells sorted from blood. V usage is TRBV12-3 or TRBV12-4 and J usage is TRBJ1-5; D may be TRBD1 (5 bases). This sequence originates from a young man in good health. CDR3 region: CASSLSRDQPQHF. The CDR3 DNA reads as TGTGCCAGCAGTTTAAGCAGGGATCAGCCCCAGCATTTT.